This TCR beta chain stems from a study of T cells after somatic rescue of genetic block. The data were produced by immunoSEQ multiplex PCR, yet TCRdb's version contains in-frame clones alone and is incomplete. The sample shows 70,000 to 85,000 clones, approximately 91% of them seen only once. This clonotype was sampled from a man aged 25 to 40. Specimen: peripheral blood mononuclear cells (PBMCs).

The CDR3 is CASSWGTSGSGNEQFF. CDR3 sequence (DNA): TGTGCCAGCAGCTGGGGGACTAGCGGGAGTGGCAATGAGCAGTTCTTC. The chain recombines TRBV7-9 with TRBJ2-1; 14 positions match TRBD2. Germline trimming cut 4 bases from V and 6 bases from J; bases unmatched to any gene: 5. The CDR3 has 16 residues. The germline V gene encodes CDR1 SEHNR and CDR2 FQNEAQ (reference sequence).